The 14 T cell receptor beta chains reported below all come from one sample, sequenced in a study of OX40 agonist ivuxolimab in advanced cancers. Only in-frame clones appear in the TCRdb table, and some are missing; sequencing was by immunoSEQ multiplex PCR. Of fewer than 85,000 clones in the sample, 86% were seen once. The material sequenced was CD4+ or CD8+ T cells sorted from blood, taken in a trial of the OX40 agonist ivuxolimab. The receptors shown here come from an adult with an advanced solid tumor such as melanoma, head and neck, liver or kidney cancer.

This clone occurred once. A read error may produce the germline difference seen at one junction end. Within the sample, other DNA sequences also encode this same CDR3. The chain recombines TRBV4-1 with TRBJ2-4; a possible D gene is TRBD1 (7 bases). This CDR3 comprises 18 residues. CDR1 and CDR2 (germline): MGHRA, YSYEKL. The CDR3 bases are TGCGCCAGCAGCCAAGATCCCCCAGGGGGGCTAGCCAAAAACATTCAGTACTTT. It translates to CASSQDPPGGLAKNIQYF.

The chain couples TRBV4-1 to TRBJ2-1, with D possibly TRBD1 on 6 matching bases. Germline CDR1 is MGHRA and CDR2 is YSYEKL. Trimming pared 6 bases from V and 4 bases from J, leaving 10 bases between. This CDR3 has 13 residues. CDR3 sequence (DNA): TGCGCCAGCAGTCAGGGACATTACAATGAGCAGTTCTTC. Translating it yields CASSQGHYNEQFF.

The V call is TRBV6-1, the J call TRBJ2-7, with 14 bases fitting TRBD2. The CDR3 loop spans 14 amino acids. Germline V gene sequence: CDR1 MNHNS, CDR2 SASEGT. V was pared by 7 bases and J by 6 bases, with 5 bases of the junction left unmatched. The CDR3 spells CASKGTSGSGEQYF. The DNA for the CDR3 is TGTGCCAGCAAAGGGACTAGCGGGAGTGGCGAGCAGTACTTC.

The chain combines TRBV11-1 with TRBJ1-2; TRBD1 agrees at 9 bases. This CDR3 region has 13 residues. Trimming at V came to 4 bases and at J to 6 bases, leaving 3 bases not matched to a gene. Germline CDR1 and CDR2: SGHAT and FQDESV (reference sequence). The CDR3 DNA reads TGTGCCAGCAGCTCCGGGACAGGGAATGGCTACACCTTC. This encodes CASSSGTGNGYTF.

V gene TRBV5-6 combines with J gene TRBJ1-6, with D hard to call. CDR3 length equals 15 residues. Trimming stripped 4 bases from V and 4 bases from J, with 12 bases between. The germline V gene encodes CDR1 SGHDT and CDR2 YYEEEE. CDR3 loop: CASSPRRAYNSPLHF. The DNA of the CDR3 is TGTGCCAGCAGCCCCAGGAGGGCTTATAATTCACCCCTCCACTTT.

The chain is built from TRBV7-2 and TRBJ2-5, with a possible D match to TRBD2 (7 bases). Trimming took 7 bases from V and 5 from J, leaving 20 bases between them. Germline CDR1 is SGHTA and CDR2 is FQGNSA. The CDR3 runs 15 residues. The CDR3 nucleotides are TGTGCCAGCACACCCCGTGGGGGGAGGGGGGAGACCCAGTACTTC. The encoded protein is CASTPRGGRGETQYF.

The V gene is TRBV11-2, the J gene TRBJ1-4; D is undetermined. CDR3 size: 13 residues. From germline, CDR1 is SGHAT and CDR2 FQNNGV. V lost 0 bases and J lost 8, with 7 bases in between. CDR3 bases: TGTGCCAGCAGCTTAGAACTCCGGGAAAAACTGTTTTTT. It translates to CASSLELREKLFF.

The chain has TRBV18 and TRBJ1-5; 7 nucleotides align to TRBD1. V lost 1 base and J lost 2; bases outside the gene matches: 5. This CDR3 has 16 residues. Germline CDR1 is KGHSH and CDR2 is LQKENI. CDR3 sequence reads: CASSPRDGTGNQPQHF. In DNA form, the CDR3 reads TGTGCCAGCTCACCACGAGATGGGACAGGCAATCAGCCCCAGCATTTT.

This chain uses TRBV12-5 with TRBJ1-1, with TRBD1 as a possible D gene (6 bases). This CDR3 is 18 amino acids long. With 7 bases removed from V and 1 base from J, the gap between germline ends came to 25 bases. CDR1 is LGHNT and CDR2 is FRNRAP in the germline V gene. For the CDR3, the DNA is TGTGCTAGTGCCCTAACCCGGACAGTAAGTCCACAGAACACTGAAGCTTTCTTT. It is translated as CASALTRTVSPQNTEAFF.

This clone was observed a single time. V usage is TRBV2 and J usage is TRBJ2-3; a weak D match, TRBD1 (6 bases). The V and J ends lost 9 bases and 2 bases respectively, with 9 bases between them. CDR1 and CDR2 (germline): SNHLY, FYNNEI. The CDR3 totals 12 residues. Here the CDR3 reads CARTGITDTQYF. Here the CDR3 DNA reads TGTGCCAGGACAGGCATCACAGATACGCAGTATTTT.

This clone was seen a few times. This sequence joins TRBV7-3 and TRBJ2-3; 9 nucleotides align to TRBD1. CDR1 is SGHTA, CDR2 FQGTGA, per germline. The CDR3 is 16 residues long. The V segment lost 1 base and the J segment 6 bases; nucleotides outside the gene matches: 8. The CDR3 region has the DNA TGTGCCAGCAGCTTAAACGCCGGGACAGGGTCCGATACGCAGTATTTT. This gives the protein CASSLNAGTGSDTQYF.

This chain uses TRBV5-1 with TRBJ2-1, with TRBD2 as a possible D gene (6 bases). The CDR3 extends over 14 amino acids. CDR1 is SGHRS and CDR2 is YFSETQ in the germline V gene. V was trimmed by 0 bases and J by 5 bases, leaving 9 bases between them. The CDR3, as DNA: TGCGCCAGCAGCTTGGTAAGACTAGACAATGAGCAGTTCTTC. It specifies CASSLVRLDNEQFF.

The genes are TRBV5-6 and TRBJ2-7; no firm D call. V shed 6 bases and J shed 8 bases, with 15 bases lying between them. This CDR3 has 12 residues. CDR1 and CDR2 (germline): SGHDT, YYEEEE. CDR3 region: CASNVGDNQQYF. DNA of the CDR3: TGTGCCAGCAATGTAGGCGATAACCAGCAGTACTTC.

The rearrangement uses TRBV4-3 and TRBJ2-2, with 8 bases that match TRBD2. V was pared by 4 bases and J by 4 bases, with 2 bases of the junction left unmatched. The CDR3 extends over 14 amino acids. Germline values: CDR1 LGHNA, CDR2 YSLEER. For the CDR3, the DNA is TGCGCCAGCAGCCTGACTAGCGTCACCGGGGAGCTGTTTTTT. Translating gives CASSLTSVTGELFF.